The 17 T cell receptor beta chains below all came from one sample that was sequenced in a study of CD8 T cells in ankylosing spondylitis. Study findings and constraints: Within ankylosing spondylitis blood, a TCR beta motif made up of under 10 highly homologous variants appeared to be characteristic.

Their antigens are not known. TCRdb redid the calling of the 5' RACE reads with MiXCR, one entry per CDR3 protein. The sample has 700,000 to 850,000 distinct CDR3 sequences; 12% are singletons. What was sequenced was blood, either unsorted or a sorted T cell fraction (not recorded which). All receptors derive from a male donor with ankylosing spondylitis.

In its sample, this clonotype was seen a few times. V is TRBV15 and J is TRBJ1-1, with D possibly matching TRBD1 (5 bases). CDR1 and CDR2 (germline): LNHNV, YYDKDF (reference sequence). Trimming pared 1 base from V and 5 bases from J, leaving 11 bases between. CDR3 length: 14 residues. CDR3 residues: CATSRGGGETEAFF. DNA for the CDR3: TGTGCCACCAGCAGAGGTGGGGGAGAAACTGAAGCTTTCTTT.

This clonotype has only a few counts. V gene TRBV5-5 combines with J gene TRBJ2-7, with 13 nucleotides matching TRBD2. V shed 7 bases and J 4 bases; nucleotides not matched to a gene: 11. The germline V gene has CDR1 SGHKS and CDR2 YYEKEE (reference sequence). This CDR3 is built from 16 residues. CDR3 region: CASRQGGTSGTYEQYF. For the CDR3, the DNA is TGTGCCAGCCGACAGGGGGGGACTAGCGGGACGTACGAGCAGTACTTC.

The J gene is TRBJ1-1, the V gene TRBV5-1; no clear D. CDR3 length: 14 amino acids. Germline assignment: CDR1 SGHRS and CDR2 YFSETQ. The V end was cut by 0 bases, the J end by 6 bases, with 12 bases between. CDR3 nucleotides: TGCGCCAGCAGCTTGGAGCATCGCTTGGCTGAAGCTTTCTTT. Protein: CASSLEHRLAEAFF.

This clonotype has a handful of counts. Here the CDR3 DNA reads TGTGCCAGCAGTTTCCTGCTAGCGGGGACCACAGATACGCAGTATTTT. This gives the protein CASSFLLAGTTDTQYF. This chain connects TRBV12-3 or TRBV12-4 to TRBJ2-3; TRBD2 matches at 9 bases. With 3 bases clipped from V and 2 bases from J, the junction kept 6 bases outside the gene matches. The CDR3 length is 16 residues.

The CDR3 protein is CASSFNEGGETQYF. The CDR3 DNA reads TGTGCCAGCAGCTTTAACGAGGGGGGGGAGACCCAGTACTTC. The chain uses TRBV7-2 and TRBJ2-5; D perhaps matches TRBD2 (7 bases). The V and J ends lost 3 bases and 5 bases respectively, with 13 bases between them. The CDR3 runs 14 residues. The germline CDR1 and CDR2 sequences are SGHTA and FQGNSA.

J is TRBJ2-2 and V is TRBV2; D unresolved. The CDR3 runs to 16 residues. V shed 6 bases and J shed 4 bases, with 18 bases lying between them. From germline, CDR1 is SNHLY and CDR2 FYNNEI. CDR3 amino acids: CASSAPAERPTGELFF. CDR3 DNA sequence: TGTGCCAGCAGCGCTCCTGCGGAAAGACCCACCGGGGAGCTGTTTTTT.

This clonotype was seen a handful of times. This rearrangement joins TRBV10-3 to TRBJ1-1; D remains ambiguous. CDR1 and CDR2 from the germline V gene are ENHRY and SYGVKD. Trimming removed 5 bases from V and 3 bases from J, with 10 bases in between. The CDR3 sequence is 13 residues long. DNA of the CDR3: TGTGCCATCAGTCGAGAACGGGACACTGAAGCTTTCTTT. Its translation is CAISRERDTEAFF.

This clonotype was counted a few times. This chain joins TRBV24-1 and TRBJ2-2; D not resolved. The CDR3 covers 15 residues. V lost 5 bases and J 0 bases, leaving 9 bases between the germline ends. The germline V gene encodes CDR1 KGHDR and CDR2 SFDVKD. CDR3 nucleotide sequence: TGTGCCACCAGTGGTACTGCCCCGAACACCGGGGAGCTGTTTTTT. Translation gives CATSGTAPNTGELFF.

The sample holds many counts of this clonotype. The chain's CDR3 is CASSPVNQETQYF. In DNA form, the CDR3 reads TGCGCCAGCAGCCCTGTTAACCAAGAGACCCAGTACTTC. The chain employs TRBV10-1 and TRBJ2-5; the D is unclear. CDR3 length equals 13 residues. V lost 6 bases and J 0 bases, leaving 8 bases between the germline ends. Per germline, CDR1 WNHNN and CDR2 SYGVQD (reference sequence).

This clonotype was observed a few times. This chain links TRBV6-1 with TRBJ2-5; 7 bases align to TRBD2. Germline loops: CDR1 MNHNS, CDR2 SASEGT. Trimming took 6 bases from V and 2 from J; bases not matched to a gene: 12. This CDR3 spans 16 amino acids. The CDR3 nucleotides read TGTGCCAGCAGCTCACGGGGACTACGGTCTCAAGAGACCCAGTACTTC. This encodes CASSSRGLRSQETQYF.

The chain employs TRBV9 and TRBJ2-1; 8 nucleotides align to TRBD2. CDR1 and CDR2 (germline): SGDLS, YYNGEE. V lost 1 base to trimming and J lost 4 bases; unmatched junction nucleotides: 4. The CDR3 contains 15 residues. CDR3 in DNA: TGTGCCAGCAGCGTACAACTAGCGGAATACAATGAGCAGTTCTTC. This codes for CASSVQLAEYNEQFF.

This clonotype has at least ten counts. The chain carries TRBV27 and TRBJ2-1; a possible D gene is TRBD1 (5 bases). CDR1 MNHEY and CDR2 SMNVEV come from the germline V gene (reference sequence). Trimming took off 3 bases at V and 5 bases at J, with 8 bases between the two ends. This CDR3 comprises 13 residues. The CDR3, as DNA: TGTGCCAGCAGTTTCCGACAGAACAATGAGCAGTTCTTC. This codes for CASSFRQNNEQFF.

This chain connects TRBV9 to TRBJ2-5; maybe TRBD1 (6 bases). Deletions cut 4 bases from V and 0 bases from J, with 19 bases between. The CDR3 sequence is 17 residues long. Germline values: CDR1 SGDLS, CDR2 YYNGEE. CDR3 region: CASSPGVGRTYQETQYF. CDR3 in DNA: TGTGCCAGCAGCCCAGGGGTGGGACGGACGTACCAAGAGACCCAGTACTTC. Looking up the rest from reference TRBV9 and TRBJ2-5 gives the full variable domain: DSGVTQTPKHLITATGQRVTLRCSPRSGDLSVYWYQQSLDQGLQFLIQYYNGEERAKGNILERFSAQQFPDLHSELNLSSLELGDSALYFCASSPGVGRTYQETQYFGPGTRLLVL.

This clonotype occurred many times. This chain links TRBV7-8 with TRBJ1-1; 10 bases match TRBD1. The CDR3 is 15 residues long. Germline V gene data show CDR1 as SGHVS and CDR2 as FQNEAQ. V shed 3 bases, J shed 3 bases, and the junction held 4 bases outside the gene matches. CDR3 nucleotide sequence: TGTGCCAGCAGCTTTATGGGACAGGGGTACACTGAAGCTTTCTTT. It translates to CASSFMGQGYTEAFF. The variable domain in full, completed from reference TRBV7-8 and TRBJ1-1, reads GAGVSQSPRYKVAKRGQDVALRCDPISGHVSLFWYQQALGQGPEFLTYFQNEAQLDKSGLPSDRFFAERPEGSVSTLKIQRTQQEDSAVYLCASSFMGQGYTEAFFGQGTRLTVV.

This clonotype was recorded once. The chain links TRBV11-2 to TRBJ1-1, with a possible D match to TRBD1 (5 bases). Germline-derived CDR1 and CDR2 are SGHAT and FQNNGV. CDR3 length equals 15 residues. V was trimmed by 2 bases and J by 4 bases, leaving 14 bases between them. CDR3 loop: CASSLLGLTGTEAFF. DNA for the CDR3: TGTGCCAGCAGCTTACTGGGGCTTACAGGCACTGAAGCTTTCTTT.

This clonotype occurred a few times. This rearrangement joins TRBV4-3 to TRBJ1-5, with 10 bases identical to TRBD1. The CDR3 runs to 16 residues. V was clipped by 0 bases and J by 5 bases; unmatched bases: 4. Germline CDR1 is LGHNA and CDR2 is YSLEER. The CDR3, as DNA: TGCGCCAGCAGCCAAGATGTCGGGACAGGGGATCAGCCCCAGCATTTT. It encodes CASSQDVGTGDQPQHF.

The chain links TRBV27 to TRBJ2-5; D is undetermined. The germline V gene has CDR1 MNHEY and CDR2 SMNVEV (reference sequence). The CDR3 runs 11 residues. V was cut by 10 bases and J by 4 bases, with 10 bases left in between. The DNA of the CDR3 is TGTGCCATTAGAAATGGAGAGACCCAGTACTTC. This translates into CAIRNGETQYF.